This TCR beta chain is from a study of shared clonotypes between healthy human individuals. Study-wide findings and caveats: It was observed that roughly 5.1% of naive CD4 clonotypes were shared across several donors. A reduction in generation probabilities was seen for non-shared clonotypes relative to those shared by all four donors. Clonotype sharing levels among donors were expected to vary with sequencing depth.

Turning to this clone: What it binds is unknown.

Sequenced by immunoSEQ multiplex PCR; TCRdb stores in-frame clones only, minus some. Of more than 200,000 clones in the sample, 50% to 75% were seen once. Sequenced: memory CD4+ T cells sorted from blood. Noted subset: CD45RA-negative fraction. The TCR sequence derives from a man under 40 in good health.

Written as DNA, the CDR3 is TGTGCCAGCAAGCCGGGAGCCTCTTACGAGCAGTACTTC. Amino acid sequence: CASKPGASYEQYF. The rearrangement links TRBV6-5 to TRBJ2-7, with D perhaps matching TRBD2 (6 bases). Trimming took 7 bases from V and 4 from J, leaving 14 bases between them. From germline, CDR1 is MNHEY and CDR2 SVGAGI. The CDR3 is 13 residues long.